This T cell receptor (beta chain) was recorded in a study of OX40 agonist ivuxolimab in advanced cancers. This CDR3 comprises 17 residues. The germline CDR1 and CDR2 sequences are MNHEY and SMNVEV (reference sequence). The V and J ends lost 5 bases and 2 bases respectively, with 16 bases between them. Data came from immunoSEQ multiplex PCR; TCRdb stores just in-frame clones and leaves some out. In the table there are under 50,000 clones, 70% to 80% of which are singletons. This TCR was recovered from an adult with an advanced solid tumor such as melanoma, head and neck, liver or kidney cancer. Material: CD4+ or CD8+ T cells sorted from blood, obtained in a trial of the OX40 agonist ivuxolimab. J is TRBJ2-6 and V is TRBV27, with unresolved D. The CDR3 nucleotides read TGTGCCAGCAGTCTAACGGTGACCGCGACTGGGGCCAACGTCCTGACTTTC. Its protein product is CASSLTVTATGANVLTF.